This TCR beta chain was documented in a study of OX40 agonist ivuxolimab in advanced cancers. Libraries were prepared by immunoSEQ multiplex PCR; TCRdb keeps only in-frame clonotypes and omits some of them. The sample holds about 110,000 clones, approximately 90% seen once. The CDR3 extends over 13 amino acids. Germline V gives CDR1 MNHNS, CDR2 SASEGT. V shed 7 bases, J shed 4 bases, and the junction held 6 bases outside the gene matches. This TCR was sampled from an adult with an advanced solid tumor such as melanoma, head and neck, liver or kidney cancer. This specimen was CD4+ or CD8+ T cells sorted from blood, taken in a trial of the OX40 agonist ivuxolimab. This chain connects TRBV6-1 to TRBJ2-7, with 8 bases identical to TRBD2. The CDR3 nucleotides read TGTGCCAGCACGCGGGGGGCCGGGTACGAGCAGTACTTC. Its protein is CASTRGAGYEQYF.